The 19 T cell receptor beta chains below were found in one sample sequenced in a study of T cells after yellow fever vaccination. MiXCR was run by TCRdb on the 5' RACE reads, yielding one entry per CDR3 protein. The sample shows 240,000 or so distinct CDR3 sequences, 6.9% of them seen only once. The material sequenced was CD4+ T cells sorted from PBMCs, taken 15 days after the yellow fever booster vaccination. These TCRs come from a man between 25 and 39 years old who received the YFV17D yellow fever vaccine.

This clonotype occurred a few times. The V and J genes are TRBV7-2 and TRBJ1-6; D is undetermined. The CDR3 runs 12 residues. Germline values: CDR1 SGHTA, CDR2 FQGNSA. The V and J ends lost 5 bases and 9 bases respectively, with 8 bases between them. The CDR3: CASSLTGSPLHF. The CDR3 nucleotides read TGTGCCAGCAGCCTAACCGGTTCACCCCTCCACTTT.

This clonotype was counted at least ten times. The gene calls are TRBV12-3 or TRBV12-4 and TRBJ2-1; TRBD2 agrees at 9 bases. There are 15 residues in the CDR3. The V and J ends lost 7 bases and 7 bases, in that order; junction bases with no gene match: 11. The CDR3 sequence is CASTITSGRTNEQFF. CDR3 in DNA: TGTGCCAGCACCATCACAAGCGGGAGGACAAATGAGCAGTTCTTC.

The chain joins TRBV5-4 to TRBJ2-3, with 11 positions matching TRBD2. CDR1 is SGHNT and CDR2 is YYREEE in the germline V gene (reference sequence). The ends lost 4 bases at V and 2 bases at J; junction bases unmatched: 6. This CDR3 is built from 16 residues. The CDR3 DNA reads as TGTGCCAGCAGCAGCGTAGCGGGAGGGCCCACAGATACGCAGTATTTT. Protein product: CASSSVAGGPTDTQYF.

This clonotype was seen repeatedly, ten times or more. The V and J genes are TRBV30 and TRBJ2-1; D remains unclear. V lost 0 bases and J lost 7, with 7 bases in between. CDR1 is GTSNPN, CDR2 SVGIG, per germline (reference sequence). This CDR3 is built from 12 residues. This CDR3 is CAWSVSENEQFF. CDR3 DNA: TGTGCCTGGAGTGTTTCGGAGAATGAGCAGTTCTTC.

This CDR3 reads CASSSRQGASEKLFF. CDR3 nucleotides: TGTGCCAGCAGCTCGAGACAGGGGGCTAGCGAAAAACTGTTTTTT. The chain combines TRBV11-2 with TRBJ1-4, with 10 bases matching TRBD1. The ends lost 4 bases at V and 8 bases at J; junction bases unmatched: 7. CDR3 length: 15 amino acids. Germline V gene data show CDR1 as SGHAT and CDR2 as FQNNGV.

This chain uses TRBV4-3 with TRBJ1-1, with a possible D match to TRBD1 (5 bases). Trimming left V 0 bases short and J 10 bases short, with 12 bases between. CDR1 LGHNA and CDR2 YSLEER come from the germline V gene. This CDR3 spans 13 amino acids. Here the CDR3 DNA reads TGCGCCAGCAGCCAAGATTTAATGAGGGGAGCTTTCTTT. This gives the protein CASSQDLMRGAFF.

This clonotype occurred a few times. The rearrangement links TRBV5-1 to TRBJ2-1; no definite D call. Germline V gene lookup returns CDR1 SGHRS and CDR2 YFSETQ. V was cut by 4 bases and J by 0 bases, with 11 bases left in between. The CDR3 has 15 residues. This CDR3 reads CASSHTESSYNEQFF. CDR3 nucleotide sequence: TGCGCCAGCAGCCATACGGAAAGCTCCTACAATGAGCAGTTCTTC.

At least ten counts were recorded for this clonotype. V and J are TRBV20-1 and TRBJ2-1, with no clear D. V was cut by 0 bases and J by 13 bases, with 13 bases left in between. From germline, CDR1 is DFQATT and CDR2 SNEGSKA (reference sequence). The CDR3 has 12 amino acids. Here the CDR3 DNA reads TGCAGTGCTAGAGATTTAAGCGCGCTTCAGTTCTTC. Residues: CSARDLSALQFF.

The chain is built from TRBV5-6 and TRBJ2-5; D possibly corresponds to TRBD1 (5 bases). The V end lost 0 bases, the J end lost 3 bases, and 6 bases lay between the germline ends. The CDR3 has 13 amino acids. Germline lookup yields CDR1 SGHDT and CDR2 YYEEEE. The chain's CDR3 is CASSLATEETQYF. The DNA of the CDR3 is TGTGCCAGCAGCTTGGCGACAGAAGAGACCCAGTACTTC.

The V call is TRBV29-1, the J call TRBJ1-1, with D maybe TRBD1 (5 bases). V was trimmed by 6 bases and J by 1 base, leaving 9 bases between them. Germline V gene sequence: CDR1 SQVTM, CDR2 ANQGSEA. This CDR3 comprises 12 residues. CDR3 region: CSVGLENTEAFF. The CDR3 DNA sequence: TGCAGCGTGGGACTCGAGAACACTGAAGCTTTCTTT.

The table lists this clonotype with a few counts. The chain uses TRBV12-5 and TRBJ1-4; 8 positions match TRBD1. Germline CDR1 LGHNT, CDR2 FRNRAP. The CDR3 is 17 residues long. J was trimmed by 0 bases and V by 6 bases; bases with no gene match: 9. The CDR3 protein is CASGLRTGPATNEKLFF. CDR3 in DNA: TGTGCTAGTGGACTCCGGACAGGGCCAGCAACTAATGAAAAACTGTTTTTT.

V usage is TRBV20-1 and J usage is TRBJ2-7; 7 bases fit TRBD1. Germline CDR1 and CDR2: DFQATT and SNEGSKA (reference sequence). V dropped 5 bases and J dropped 2; count of bases not matched to a gene: 6. The CDR3 covers 13 residues. CDR3 loop: CSAPGQTTYEQYF. The CDR3 region has the DNA TGCAGTGCTCCGGGACAGACAACCTACGAGCAGTACTTC.

This clonotype has a count of ten or more. The V and J genes are TRBV5-4 and TRBJ2-5, with 7 bases aligning to TRBD1. The trim removed 2 bases at V and 2 bases at J, leaving 3 bases unmatched. Germline CDR1 and CDR2: SGHNT and YYREEE (reference sequence). This CDR3 region has 14 residues. CDR3 residues: CASSFPDRQETQYF. The CDR3 coding sequence is TGTGCCAGCAGCTTTCCGGACAGGCAAGAGACCCAGTACTTC.

In its sample, this clonotype was seen a few times. The chain uses TRBV7-9 and TRBJ1-4; D unclear. V lost 2 bases, J lost 1 base, and 11 bases lay in between. In germline, CDR1 is SEHNR, CDR2 FQNEAQ (reference sequence). The CDR3 length is 16 residues. This chain's CDR3 is CASSLLAWETNEKLFF. As DNA, the CDR3 is TGTGCCAGCAGCTTACTAGCATGGGAAACTAATGAAAAACTGTTTTTT.

The rearrangement uses TRBV5-1 and TRBJ2-1, with 9 bases aligning to TRBD2. The CDR3 contains 19 residues. In germline, CDR1 is SGHRS, CDR2 YFSETQ. Trimming removed 0 bases from V and 4 bases from J; junction bases left unmatched: 14. The CDR3 region has the DNA TGCGCCAGCAGCTTGGCCTTTAGTAGCGGGAGTCCAGGGTACAATGAGCAGTTCTTC. Its protein is CASSLAFSSGSPGYNEQFF.

This clonotype turned up a few times. The chain combines TRBV20-1 with TRBJ1-1; 8 bases map to TRBD1. The germline CDR1 and CDR2 sequences are DFQATT and SNEGSKA (reference sequence). With 3 bases clipped from V and 5 bases from J, the junction kept 11 bases outside the gene matches. There are 15 residues in the CDR3. The CDR3 sequence: CSARNRGSSLTEAFF. In DNA form, the CDR3 reads TGCAGTGCTAGGAACAGGGGGAGTTCCCTGACTGAAGCTTTCTTT.

There are a few counts of this clonotype. The V gene is TRBV29-1, the J gene TRBJ2-1; 8 bases match TRBD2. V trimming: 8 bases; J trimming: 3 bases; junction bases outside the gene matches: 12. CDR1 SQVTM and CDR2 ANQGSEA come from the germline V gene. The CDR3 has 15 amino acids. CDR3 DNA: TGCAGCACCCGGGAGGGCCAACTCATCTACAATGAGCAGTTCTTC. It specifies CSTREGQLIYNEQFF.

This clonotype was detected many times. The chain joins TRBV12-3 or TRBV12-4 to TRBJ2-4, with 7 bases lining up with TRBD1. After removal of 7 bases from V and 7 bases from J, the junction contained 10 bases not matched to a gene. The CDR3 loop spans 14 amino acids. The CDR3 nucleotides are TGTGCCAGCAAGTTAACTGAGGGGGCTAACATTCAGTACTTC. This encodes CASKLTEGANIQYF.

There are many counts of this clonotype. The CDR3 coding sequence is TGCAGTGCTCACGGAGGCGGGACATGGAGCTACGAGCAGTACTTC. Its translation: CSAHGGGTWSYEQYF. This chain uses TRBV20-1 with TRBJ2-7; D is tentatively TRBD1 or TRBD2 (6 bases each). Germline V gene sequence: CDR1 DFQATT, CDR2 SNEGSKA (reference sequence). V lost 5 bases, J lost 3 bases, and 20 bases lay in between. The CDR3 has 15 amino acids.